The rows below give T cell receptor beta chains drawn from one sample of a study of blood T cell repertoires in COVID-19. Sequencing was performed with immunoSEQ multiplex PCR; in TCRdb, only in-frame clones are kept and a portion is missing. The repertoire consists of some 290,000 clones, with approximately 90% occurring once and the leading ten covering about 4%. Sample: PBMCs or T cells enriched from blood (not recorded which). These receptors were obtained from a woman in her thirties who had been exposed to COVID-19. Each CDR3 is given with its conserved first and last residue. A D gene is named only where the DNA matches it firmly. Clone size is given for some rows only: seen once, a few or many times, or a class if the clone is expanded.

d_call: TRBD1; j_call: TRBJ1-3; v_call: TRBV7-3; clone_size: -; cdr3_aa: CASSLTGQDSGNTIYF
d_call: TRBD2; j_call: TRBJ2-3; v_call: TRBV5-1; clone_size: -; cdr3_aa: CASSLASGGVIDTQYF
d_call: -; j_call: TRBJ2-5; v_call: TRBV5-1; clone_size: -; cdr3_aa: CASRLGGPGETQYF
d_call: -; j_call: TRBJ2-7; v_call: TRBV12-3/TRBV12-4; clone_size: -; cdr3_aa: CASSFGNEQYF
d_call: -; j_call: TRBJ2-2; v_call: TRBV5-4; clone_size: -; cdr3_aa: CASSPGTYNTGELFF
d_call: TRBD1; j_call: TRBJ1-2; v_call: TRBV19; clone_size: once; cdr3_aa: CASRSTGGAYGYTF
d_call: -; j_call: TRBJ1-4; v_call: TRBV12-3/TRBV12-4; clone_size: -; cdr3_aa: CASSLVSGEKLFF
d_call: -; j_call: TRBJ1-1; v_call: TRBV5-4; clone_size: -; cdr3_aa: CASSTQANTEAFF
d_call: -; j_call: TRBJ1-2; v_call: TRBV7-6; clone_size: -; cdr3_aa: CASSLRTQGGVNYGYTF
d_call: -; j_call: TRBJ1-1; v_call: TRBV20-1; clone_size: -; cdr3_aa: CSASGLPNTEAFF
d_call: -; j_call: TRBJ1-2; v_call: TRBV12-3/TRBV12-4; clone_size: -; cdr3_aa: CASSLGRGYGYTF
d_call: TRBD1; j_call: TRBJ1-1; v_call: TRBV4-2; clone_size: once; cdr3_aa: CASSQETGGAGNTEAFF
d_call: -; j_call: TRBJ2-7; v_call: TRBV14; clone_size: once; cdr3_aa: CASRPQVPEQYF
d_call: -; j_call: TRBJ2-1; v_call: TRBV14; clone_size: -; cdr3_aa: CASSQASPASGGINEQFF
d_call: TRBD1; j_call: TRBJ1-2; v_call: TRBV19; clone_size: -; cdr3_aa: CASSPRTGGMNYGYTF
d_call: TRBD1; j_call: TRBJ1-6; v_call: TRBV5-5; clone_size: -; cdr3_aa: CASSRQGEGSPLHF
d_call: -; j_call: TRBJ1-1; v_call: TRBV7-9; clone_size: -; cdr3_aa: CAISPGGNTEAFF
d_call: -; j_call: TRBJ1-2; v_call: TRBV9; clone_size: -; cdr3_aa: CASSVDRNYGYTF
d_call: -; j_call: TRBJ1-2; v_call: TRBV14; clone_size: -; cdr3_aa: CASSQVPNPYVKGRRYGYTF
d_call: -; j_call: TRBJ1-2; v_call: TRBV19; clone_size: -; cdr3_aa: CASSIDLEEGRNGYTF
d_call: TRBD1; j_call: TRBJ1-2; v_call: TRBV12-3/TRBV12-4; clone_size: -; cdr3_aa: CASSLDRGYGYTF
d_call: TRBD2; j_call: TRBJ2-7; v_call: TRBV4-1; clone_size: -; cdr3_aa: CASSSSGAEGYEQYF
d_call: TRBD1; j_call: TRBJ1-2; v_call: TRBV6-5; clone_size: -; cdr3_aa: CASRTDRGGYGYTF
d_call: -; j_call: TRBJ1-5; v_call: TRBV3-1/TRBV3-2; clone_size: -; cdr3_aa: CASSQNREQPQHF
d_call: -; j_call: TRBJ1-1; v_call: TRBV5-4; clone_size: -; cdr3_aa: CASSLREDTEAFF
d_call: -; j_call: TRBJ2-7; v_call: TRBV5-1; clone_size: -; cdr3_aa: CASSLDPTTTGEQYF
d_call: -; j_call: TRBJ1-2; v_call: TRBV12-3/TRBV12-4; clone_size: -; cdr3_aa: CASSLGLYGYTF
d_call: -; j_call: TRBJ2-5; v_call: TRBV28; clone_size: -; cdr3_aa: CASSGSQETQYF
d_call: TRBD1; j_call: TRBJ1-3; v_call: TRBV5-1; clone_size: -; cdr3_aa: CASSLGTASGNTIYF
d_call: -; j_call: TRBJ1-4; v_call: TRBV20-1; clone_size: -; cdr3_aa: CSAARDEKLFF
d_call: TRBD1; j_call: TRBJ1-2; v_call: TRBV7-2; clone_size: -; cdr3_aa: CASSPDRGYGYTF
d_call: TRBD2; j_call: TRBJ2-7; v_call: TRBV12-5; clone_size: -; cdr3_aa: CASGLIGGLGEQYF
d_call: TRBD1; j_call: TRBJ1-4; v_call: TRBV6-6; clone_size: once; cdr3_aa: CASSHRTGSRRLNEKLFF
d_call: TRBD1; j_call: TRBJ2-5; v_call: TRBV11-3; clone_size: -; cdr3_aa: CASSSNDREETQYF
d_call: -; j_call: TRBJ1-1; v_call: TRBV3-1/TRBV3-2; clone_size: -; cdr3_aa: CASSQELQGFGEAFF
d_call: -; j_call: TRBJ1-2; v_call: TRBV7-9; clone_size: -; cdr3_aa: CASSYIGSDGGYGYTF
d_call: TRBD1; j_call: TRBJ1-2; v_call: TRBV11-2; clone_size: -; cdr3_aa: CASRPRQGGNYGYTF
d_call: TRBD2; j_call: TRBJ2-5; v_call: TRBV4-2; clone_size: -; cdr3_aa: CASSQDISGSGVRKTQYF
d_call: TRBD1; j_call: TRBJ1-2; v_call: TRBV18; clone_size: -; cdr3_aa: CASSQTGTGAQVDYGYTF
d_call: -; j_call: TRBJ1-4; v_call: TRBV4-2; clone_size: -; cdr3_aa: CASSQDGRVGEKLFF
d_call: TRBD1; j_call: TRBJ1-1; v_call: TRBV3-1/TRBV3-2; clone_size: -; cdr3_aa: CASSQLGTGEAFF
d_call: -; j_call: TRBJ1-4; v_call: TRBV5-4; clone_size: -; cdr3_aa: CASSLAGRDNEKLFF
d_call: -; j_call: TRBJ1-2; v_call: TRBV11-3; clone_size: -; cdr3_aa: CASSLRDTGVLNGYTF
d_call: TRBD1; j_call: TRBJ2-2; v_call: TRBV7-8; clone_size: -; cdr3_aa: CASSRTGGLTGELFF
d_call: TRBD2; j_call: TRBJ2-3; v_call: TRBV5-1; clone_size: -; cdr3_aa: CASSQVRGSTDTQYF
d_call: TRBD2; j_call: TRBJ2-3; v_call: TRBV5-6; clone_size: -; cdr3_aa: CASSPLAGRTDTQYF
d_call: TRBD1; j_call: TRBJ1-2; v_call: TRBV19; clone_size: -; cdr3_aa: CATRTGGISGYTF
d_call: -; j_call: TRBJ1-6; v_call: TRBV6-5; clone_size: -; cdr3_aa: CASSYAGTQNSPLHF
d_call: -; j_call: TRBJ1-3; v_call: TRBV5-5; clone_size: once; cdr3_aa: CASSLGQAALAGNTIYF
d_call: TRBD1; j_call: TRBJ1-2; v_call: TRBV6-5; clone_size: -; cdr3_aa: CASNPNRGERGYTF
d_call: TRBD2; j_call: TRBJ2-1; v_call: TRBV4-3; clone_size: -; cdr3_aa: CASSQDRMASGNEQFF
d_call: -; j_call: TRBJ2-2; v_call: TRBV28; clone_size: -; cdr3_aa: CASSPLGRELFF
d_call: TRBD1; j_call: TRBJ1-1; v_call: TRBV2; clone_size: -; cdr3_aa: CASFRGRGTEAFF
d_call: TRBD2; j_call: TRBJ2-1; v_call: TRBV7-9; clone_size: -; cdr3_aa: CASSPGLAGGSYNEQFF
d_call: TRBD1; j_call: TRBJ2-1; v_call: TRBV5-1; clone_size: -; cdr3_aa: CASSLPPTGEYNEQFF
d_call: -; j_call: TRBJ2-3; v_call: TRBV6-2/TRBV6-3; clone_size: -; cdr3_aa: CASSNRYHTDTQYF
d_call: -; j_call: TRBJ1-6; v_call: TRBV20-1; clone_size: -; cdr3_aa: CSASERHGNNSPLHF
d_call: TRBD1; j_call: TRBJ1-1; v_call: TRBV13; clone_size: -; cdr3_aa: CASSRHRDRLNTEAFF